These T cell receptor beta chains were read from a single sample in a study of T cell clonotyping in hematopoietic cell transplantation. Generated by immunoSEQ multiplex PCR, the TCRdb table keeps only in-frame clones and is missing some. The sample records about 36,000 clones, roughly 94% being singletons. The material sequenced was peripheral blood mononuclear cells, taken before stem cell transplant. These receptors originate from a man aged 35 to 55 with chronic myeloid leukemia. Some clones in this sample may be carry-over from other donors' samples. CDR3s include the opening cysteine and the closing phenylalanine or tryptophan. D genes are given only for firm matches. Where a row states a size, it is once, few, many or the class of an expanded clone; other rows omit it.

D | J | size | V | length | DNA | CDR3
NA | TRBJ1-5 | NA | TRBV11-3 | 17 | TGTGCCAGCAGCCCCTCACCCGAGGCGGTGGGCAATCAGCCCCAGCATTTT | CASSPSPEAVGNQPQHF
NA | TRBJ2-6 | NA | TRBV7-2 | 13 | TGTGCCAGCAGCTTTTTTGGGGCCAACGTCCTGACTTTC | CASSFFGANVLTF
NA | TRBJ1-5 | NA | TRBV30 | 12 | TGTGCCTGGAGTCTAACTAGACAGCCCCAGCATTTT | CAWSLTRQPQHF
TRBD1 | TRBJ1-2 | NA | TRBV10-3 | 14 | TGTGCCATCAGTGAGGGGACAGGGGGACGAGGCTACACCTTC | CAISEGTGGRGYTF
NA | TRBJ1-1 | NA | TRBV21-1 | 15 | TGTGCCACCCCTCCGGAGGACAGGGATGGAGCTGAAGCTTTCTTT | CATPPEDRDGAEAFF
NA | TRBJ2-7 | NA | TRBV6-1 | 14 | TGTGCCAGCAGTGAGGGGGGTGGCGGCTACGAGCAGTACTTC | CASSEGGGGYEQYF
TRBD1 | TRBJ2-7 | once | TRBV7-9 | 15 | TGTGCCAGCAGTCCTGACAGGGGAACGGGGAACGAGCAGTACTTC | CASSPDRGTGNEQYF
TRBD2 | TRBJ2-5 | NA | TRBV7-3 | 18 | TGTGCCAGCAGCTTAACCTCGCTTGTGACTAGCGGGGAAGAGACCCAGTACTTC | CASSLTSLVTSGEETQYF
NA | TRBJ1-6 | NA | TRBV6-5 | 15 | TGTGCCAGCAGTTACCTTCCAGGGCAAAATTCACCCCTCCACTTT | CASSYLPGQNSPLHF
TRBD1 | TRBJ2-7 | NA | TRBV9 | 14 | TGTGCCAGCAGCTCGTGGGACAGAGACTACGAGCAGTACTTC | CASSSWDRDYEQYF
NA | TRBJ2-6 | NA | TRBV27 | 15 | TGTGCCAGCAGTTCCCGTAGCTCTGGGGCCAACGTCCTGACTTTC | CASSSRSSGANVLTF
TRBD1 | TRBJ1-4 | NA | TRBV6-5 | 15 | TGTGCCAGCAGCTCCCCCCGACAGGGAAATGAAAAACTGTTTTTT | CASSSPRQGNEKLFF
NA | TRBJ1-4 | NA | TRBV14 | 16 | TGTGCCAGCAGCCTAGGTGGGACGGGAGCTAATGAAAAACTGTTTTTT | CASSLGGTGANEKLFF
NA | TRBJ1-5 | NA | TRBV28 | 13 | TGTGCCAGCAGCCGAGGGGTACAGAGGCCCCAGCATTTT | CASSRGVQRPQHF
TRBD2 | TRBJ2-3 | NA | TRBV6-5 | 14 | TGTGCCAGCAGTTCCAGCGGGGAGATAGATACGCAGTATTTT | CASSSSGEIDTQYF
NA | TRBJ1-2 | NA | TRBV7-3 | 14 | TGTGCCAGCAGCTTAAGCGGAACAGACTATGGCTACACCTTC | CASSLSGTDYGYTF
NA | TRBJ1-1 | few | TRBV28 | 14 | TGTGCCAGCAGTTCCCCTAGTACGGGCACTGAAGCTTTCTTT | CASSSPSTGTEAFF
NA | TRBJ1-2 | once | TRBV5-4 | 12 | TGTGCCAGCAGCGCCGGGGTTTATGGCTACACCTTC | CASSAGVYGYTF
NA | TRBJ1-2 | NA | TRBV6-5 | 15 | TGTGCCAGCAGTTACGGGGGCTTTTCGACCTATGGCTACACCTTC | CASSYGGFSTYGYTF
NA | TRBJ1-1 | NA | TRBV11-2 | 14 | TGTGCCAGCAGCTTAGGGGGCCTCCCCACTGAAGCTTTCTTT | CASSLGGLPTEAFF
NA | TRBJ1-2 | NA | TRBV6-5 | 14 | TGTGCCAGCAGCCGGGGCCCCTATCTCTATGGCTACACCTTC | CASSRGPYLYGYTF
NA | TRBJ2-2 | few | TRBV19 | 17 | TGTGCCAGTAGTCCCTTATGGGGGGAGTTAAACACCGGGGAGCTGTTTTTT | CASSPLWGELNTGELFF
NA | TRBJ2-1 | NA | TRBV19 | 13 | TGTGCCAGTAGTTTCTCTTTCGTCGGGGAGCAGTTCTTC | CASSFSFVGEQFF
NA | TRBJ1-5 | NA | TRBV6-1 | 14 | TGTGCCAGCAATGTTGGGGTAAGCAATCAGCCCCAGCATTTT | CASNVGVSNQPQHF
TRBD1 | TRBJ1-6 | NA | TRBV4-3 | 14 | TGCGCCAGCAGCCTGACAGGGTACGATTCACCCCTCCACTTT | CASSLTGYDSPLHF
NA | TRBJ1-1 | once | TRBV5-1 | 15 | TGCGCCAGCAGCTTGGTGGGCACCTTGAACACTGAAGCTTTCTTT | CASSLVGTLNTEAFF
NA | TRBJ1-1 | NA | TRBV4-2 | 15 | TGTGCCAGCAGCCACGGGGGGCCCGAGGTCACTGAAGCTTTCTTT | CASSHGGPEVTEAFF
TRBD1 | TRBJ2-5 | NA | TRBV11-1 | 18 | TGTGCCAGCAGCTTAGGACAGGGGAGTTGGTCATCCCAAGAGACCCAGTACTTC | CASSLGQGSWSSQETQYF
NA | TRBJ1-6 | NA | TRBV7-2 | 15 | TGTGCCAGCAGCCCCCTTTTGGACGGTGCTTCACCCCTCCACTTT | CASSPLLDGASPLHF
TRBD1 | TRBJ2-2 | NA | TRBV5-1 | 16 | TGCGCCAGCAGCCGCGACAGGGCTTCGAACACCGGGGAGCTGTTTTTT | CASSRDRASNTGELFF
NA | TRBJ2-3 | NA | TRBV6-6 | 11 | TGTGCCAGCAGCCGCCGCCCTACGCAGTATTTT | CASSRRPTQYF
TRBD1 | TRBJ1-5 | NA | TRBV27 | 13 | TGTGCCAGCGGGACAGGGGGCGTCCAGCCCCAGCATTTT | CASGTGGVQPQHF
TRBD1 | TRBJ1-2 | NA | TRBV28 | 13 | TGTGCCAGCCTGGACAGGGCGGACTATGGCTACACCTTC | CASLDRADYGYTF
NA | TRBJ2-3 | NA | TRBV7-2 | 16 | TGTGCCAGCAGCTTACGGGGGCCCCCATACACAGATACGCAGTATTTT | CASSLRGPPYTDTQYF
NA | TRBJ2-7 | NA | TRBV10-3 | 12 | TGTGCCGGAGGGGGGCTCCTGGACGAGCAGTACTTC | CAGGGLLDEQYF
TRBD1 | TRBJ2-5 | NA | TRBV4-2 | 18 | TGTGCCAGCAGCCCGGGGACAGGGGGAGATACCATACAAGAGACCCAGTACTTC | CASSPGTGGDTIQETQYF
NA | TRBJ2-2 | NA | TRBV19 | 15 | TGTGCCAGTAGTATAGGGAGGGCAGGGACCGGGGAGCTGTTTTTT | CASSIGRAGTGELFF
TRBD1 | TRBJ1-1 | once | TRBV5-4 | 12 | TGTGCCAGCAGCTCGCCCGACAGGGTCGCTTTCTTT | CASSSPDRVAFF
TRBD1 | TRBJ2-7 | NA | TRBV5-4 | 13 | TGTGCCAGCAGAGCGACAGGGGCCTACGAGCAGTACTTC | CASRATGAYEQYF
TRBD1 | TRBJ1-4 | NA | TRBV7-2 | 15 | TGTGCCAGCAGGGAGGCCGGGACAGGGAGTGAAAAACTGTTTTTT | CASREAGTGSEKLFF
NA | TRBJ2-5 | NA | TRBV7-3 | 14 | TGTGCCAGCAGCTTAAGAGGCGAGCAAGAGACCCAGTACTTC | CASSLRGEQETQYF
NA | TRBJ1-4 | NA | TRBV6-5 | 16 | TGTGCCAGCAGTTACTCGTGGTGGCAGGCTAGGGAAAAACTGTTTTTT | CASSYSWWQAREKLFF
NA | TRBJ1-5 | NA | TRBV28 | 13 | TGTGCCAGCAGTGTAATTAGCAATCAGCCCCAGCATTTT | CASSVISNQPQHF
TRBD1 | TRBJ1-6 | NA | TRBV4-3 | 15 | TGCGCCAGCAGCCAAGGGACAGGGGGGAATTCACCCCTCCACTTT | CASSQGTGGNSPLHF
NA | TRBJ2-2 | once | TRBV9 | 15 | TGTGCCAGCAGCGTCAGTCTAATTCTAACCGGGGAGCTGTTTTTT | CASSVSLILTGELFF
NA | TRBJ1-5 | NA | TRBV29-1 | 15 | TGCAGCGTTATCTCAGGGGCAGATAGCAATCAGCCCCAGCATTTT | CSVISGADSNQPQHF
NA | TRBJ1-1 | NA | TRBV5-6 | 17 | TGTGCCAGCAGCTTGGGTACAGGCACCCACATGAACACTGAAGCTTTCTTT | CASSLGTGTHMNTEAFF
TRBD1 | TRBJ1-2 | NA | TRBV7-2 | 14 | TGTGCCAGCAGCCCCGGGACAGGGGCCTATGGCTACACCTTC | CASSPGTGAYGYTF
TRBD2 | TRBJ2-4 | NA | TRBV4-3 | 17 | TGCGCCAGCAGCCAAGATCGCCTAGCGGAACCCAAAAACATTCAGTACTTC | CASSQDRLAEPKNIQYF
NA | TRBJ1-3 | NA | TRBV7-2 | 14 | TGTGCCAGCAGCCCTCAGGGGACCGGAAACACCATATATTTT | CASSPQGTGNTIYF
TRBD1 | TRBJ2-5 | NA | TRBV11-3 | 19 | TGTGCCAGCAGCTTAGCCCGTCGGTGGGTTGGGACAGGGGTAGAGACCCAGTACTTC | CASSLARRWVGTGVETQYF
NA | TRBJ2-1 | NA | TRBV7-2 | 11 | TGTGCCAGCAGCTCCTTCCATGAGCAGTTCTTC | CASSSFHEQFF
NA | TRBJ1-1 | NA | TRBV4-2 | 13 | TGTGCCAGCAGCCAAGTTTCCGGATCTGAAGCTTTCTTT | CASSQVSGSEAFF
NA | TRBJ2-7 | once | TRBV11-3 | 15 | TGTGCCAGCAGCTTCGCTCGTCAGGGGTCCTACGAGCAGTACTTC | CASSFARQGSYEQYF
NA | TRBJ2-3 | few | TRBV14 | 15 | TGTGCCAGCAGCCACGTAAGGGACCTCACAGATACGCAGTATTTT | CASSHVRDLTDTQYF
TRBD1 | TRBJ1-1 | NA | TRBV28 | 17 | TGTGCCAGCAGTTTAACGGGACAGGGCCCTGAGGGCACTGAAGCTTTCTTT | CASSLTGQGPEGTEAFF